The 19 T cell receptor beta chains below were found in one sample sequenced in a study of blood T cell repertoires in COVID-19. Generated by immunoSEQ multiplex PCR, the TCRdb table keeps only in-frame clones and is missing some. This sample has around 150,000 clones, with almost 80% found just once. The sample comprised peripheral blood. The origin of the receptors is a man aged 45 to 65 with active or convalescent COVID-19.

This chain uses TRBV19 with TRBJ1-5, with D possibly being TRBD1 (5 bases). Germline lookup yields CDR1 LNHDA and CDR2 SQIVND (reference sequence). The CDR3 runs 13 residues. Trimming removed 11 bases from V and 7 bases from J, with 18 bases in between. CDR3 nucleotide sequence: TGTGCCGCCTCGGGGGGGGATTGGCAGCCCCAGCATTTT. It yields the protein CAASGGDWQPQHF.

The gene calls are TRBV7-9 and TRBJ1-2; D ambiguous. The CDR3 is made up of 13 amino acids. Trimming removed 1 base from V and 7 bases from J, with 10 bases in between. Germline-derived CDR1 and CDR2 are SEHNR and FQNEAQ (reference sequence). CDR3 sequence reads: CASSLGEVSGYTF. The CDR3 region has the DNA TGTGCCAGCAGCTTAGGGGAGGTATCTGGCTACACCTTC.

This clone was seen a handful of times. The CDR3 region has the DNA TGTGCCAGCAGCCCCGAGGGGGGGCGCGTTTCCAATCAGCCCCAGCATTTT. This codes for CASSPEGGRVSNQPQHF. V is TRBV7-2 and J is TRBJ1-5, with D maybe TRBD1 (6 bases). The CDR3 extends over 17 amino acids. The V gene lost 5 bases and the J gene lost 3 bases, with 20 bases spanning the gap. In germline, CDR1 is SGHTA, CDR2 FQGNSA.

This chain uses TRBV11-3 with TRBJ2-1; 7 nucleotides agree with TRBD1. CDR1 SGHNT and CDR2 YENEEA come from the germline V gene. This CDR3 contains 14 residues. Trimming at V came to 4 bases and at J to 3 bases, leaving 3 bases not matched to a gene. The CDR3 region is CASSYGQDYNEQFF. CDR3 nucleotide sequence: TGTGCCAGCAGCTACGGACAGGACTACAATGAGCAGTTCTTC.

This chain links TRBV7-2 with TRBJ2-7; 10 positions match TRBD1. The CDR3 runs to 16 residues. Per germline, CDR1 SGHTA and CDR2 FQGNSA. V was clipped by 0 bases and J by 3 bases; unmatched bases: 5. The CDR3 is CASSLASGTGDYEQYF. The CDR3 region has the DNA TGTGCCAGCAGCTTAGCAAGTGGGACAGGGGACTACGAGCAGTACTTC.

V usage is TRBV3-1 (or the pseudogene TRBV3-2) and J usage is TRBJ1-1; maybe TRBD1 (6 bases). CDR1 is LGHDT, CDR2 YNNKEL, per germline (reference sequence). The CDR3 has 12 residues. Trimming removed 7 bases from V and 8 bases from J, with 14 bases in between. This CDR3 is CASNSRGREAFF. For the CDR3, the DNA is TGTGCCAGCAACTCCAGGGGTAGGGAAGCTTTCTTT.

This clone was picked up one time. This chain connects TRBV29-1 to TRBJ1-2; TRBD1 agrees at 8 bases. V shed 7 bases and J 8 bases; nucleotides not matched to a gene: 6. The CDR3 runs to 11 residues. In germline, CDR1 is SQVTM, CDR2 ANQGSEA. The CDR3 here is CSGTGSGGYTF. The CDR3 DNA is TGCAGCGGGACAGGGAGCGGAGGCTACACCTTC.

This clone was picked up a small number of times. This chain joins TRBV15 and TRBJ2-2; D gene unclear. Germline V gives CDR1 LNHNV, CDR2 YYDKDF (reference sequence). There are 15 residues in the CDR3. V dropped 5 bases and J dropped 6 bases, with 16 bases sitting between them. The CDR3 DNA reads as TGTGCCACCAGCGATGTAGTGGGCCCGCCCGGGGAGCTGTTTTTT. Translation: CATSDVVGPPGELFF. Looking up the rest from reference TRBV15 and TRBJ2-2 gives the full variable domain: DAMVIQNPRYQVTQFGKPVTLSCSQTLNHNVMYWYQQKSSQAPKLLFHYYDKDFNNEADTPDNFQSRRPNTSFCFLDIRSPGLGDTAMYLCATSDVVGPPGELFFGEGSRLTVL.

The CDR3 reads CASSEFVDSYSGNTIYF. The CDR3 DNA follows: TGTGCCAGCAGTGAATTTGTGGACAGTTACTCTGGAAACACCATATATTTT. The rearrangement links TRBV25-1 to TRBJ1-3; a weak D match, TRBD1 (6 bases). Trimming took 1 base from V and 0 from J, leaving 13 bases between them. This CDR3 is 17 amino acids long. The germline gives CDR1 MGHDK, CDR2 SYGVNS.

V is TRBV28 and J is TRBJ2-7; TRBD2 matches at 7 bases. Germline CDR1 and CDR2: MDHEN and SYDVKM. Germline trimming cut 3 bases from V and 0 bases from J; bases unmatched to any gene: 5. The CDR3 has 15 amino acids. Here the CDR3 reads CASSFLAERSYEQYF. The CDR3 coding sequence is TGTGCCAGCAGTTTCCTAGCGGAGCGCTCCTACGAGCAGTACTTC.

V gene TRBV6-6 combines with J gene TRBJ2-3; tentative D call: TRBD2 (7 bases). With 7 bases removed from V and 1 base from J, the gap between germline ends came to 15 bases. Germline V gene lookup returns CDR1 MNHNY and CDR2 SVGAGI (reference sequence). The CDR3 loop spans 15 amino acids. The CDR3, as DNA: TGTGCCAGCATGGGAGGGGGATGGGGCACAGATACGCAGTATTTT. Residues: CASMGGGWGTDTQYF.

The CDR3 sequence: CASSQDSGHSTQYF. The CDR3 nucleotides read TGTGCCAGCAGCCAAGATAGTGGGCACAGTACGCAGTATTTT. The chain links TRBV3-1 (or the pseudogene TRBV3-2) to TRBJ2-3; D remains unclear. Germline loops: CDR1 LGHDT, CDR2 YNNKEL (reference sequence). The length of the CDR3 is 14 residues. V dropped 0 bases and J dropped 8 bases, with 12 bases sitting between them.

The gene calls are TRBV19 and TRBJ2-7; TRBD1 matches 11 bases. This CDR3 is 15 amino acids long. The ends lost 7 bases at V and 0 bases at J; junction bases unmatched: 5. Germline CDR1 is LNHDA and CDR2 is SQIVND (reference sequence). In DNA, the CDR3 is TGTGCCAGTACCGCCGGGACAGGGGGCTCCTACGAGCAGTACTTC. Translation: CASTAGTGGSYEQYF.

V usage is TRBV27 and J usage is TRBJ2-1, with TRBD2 matching over 7 bases. The CDR3 consists of 16 residues. Germline-derived CDR1 and CDR2 are MNHEY and SMNVEV (reference sequence). Trimming cost V 7 bases and J 6 bases; bases outside gene matches: 15. The CDR3 spells CASNLIGASGPNEQFF. DNA for the CDR3: TGTGCCAGCAACCTCATTGGGGCTAGCGGACCCAATGAGCAGTTCTTC.

The chain couples TRBV6-2 or TRBV6-3 to TRBJ2-7, with 8 bases lining up with TRBD2. J was trimmed by 4 bases and V by 0 bases; bases with no gene match: 8. This CDR3 has 16 amino acids. Germline V CDR1 and CDR2: MNHEY, SVGEGT. CDR3 region: CASSYSTSGSNYEQYF. In nucleotides, the CDR3 is TGTGCCAGCAGTTACTCGACAAGCGGGAGTAATTACGAGCAGTACTTC.

This clone occurred once. The gene calls are TRBV5-6 and TRBJ1-2; D not resolved. V shed 5 bases and J shed 5 bases, with 19 bases lying between them. Germline CDR1 reads SGHDT; CDR2 reads YYEEEE. The CDR3 spans 15 residues. The CDR3 sequence is CASSTYFAGRYGYTF. CDR3 sequence (DNA): TGTGCCAGCAGTACTTATTTTGCGGGTCGGTATGGCTACACCTTC.

The V call is TRBV5-6, the J call TRBJ1-2; D possibly corresponds to TRBD1 (5 bases). Looked up from germline, CDR1 is SGHDT and CDR2 is YYEEEE. The CDR3 runs 14 residues. V shed 0 bases and J shed 3 bases, with 9 bases lying between them. The CDR3 region is CASSLAPGDYGYTF. DNA for the CDR3: TGTGCCAGCAGCTTGGCCCCGGGGGACTATGGCTACACCTTC.

The table lists this clone with a few counts. This chain connects TRBV29-1 to TRBJ2-7; 7 positions match TRBD2. CDR3 length: 15 amino acids. Unmatched junction bases numbered 13, after V lost 5 bases and J lost 3 bases. The germline gives CDR1 SQVTM, CDR2 ANQGSEA. This CDR3 is CSVSPREGSFYEQYF. The CDR3 DNA is TGCAGCGTTTCCCCCAGGGAGGGGTCTTTCTACGAGCAGTACTTC.

The chain has TRBV10-3 and TRBJ2-3, with D possibly TRBD2 on 6 matching bases. V was pared by 5 bases and J by 0 bases, with 12 bases between. Per germline, CDR1 ENHRY and CDR2 SYGVKD. CDR3 length: 15 amino acids. The CDR3 DNA sequence: TGTGCCATCAGTCGGGAGACCTCTAGCACAGATACGCAGTATTTT. It translates to CAISRETSSTDTQYF.